This is a list of T cell receptor beta chains from one sample in a study of T-cell reconstitution after alpha-beta-depleted transplantation in children. TCRdb redid the calling of the PCR reads with MiXCR, one entry per CDR3 protein. The sample yields about 460,000 distinct CDR3 sequences, about 10% seen once. Sequenced material: PBMCs, mostly from graft donor cells, taken 180 days after TCRalphabeta/CD19-depleted stem cell transplant. The receptor source for this set is a female patient between 2 and 10 years old who had a stem cell transplant for aplastic anemia, so the T cells may come from the graft donor. The CDR3 runs from the conserved cysteine through the conserved F or W. The D gene is left open where the match is weak. Clone size is stated in some rows and not others, as once, few, many or a class when expanded.

v_gene	j_gene	abundance	d_gene	CDR3nt	CDR3aa
TRBV4-3	TRBJ2-1	NA	TRBD2	TGCGCCAGCAGCCAAGCAAAACTAGCGGGAGGTAGGAATGAGCAGTTCTTC	CASSQAKLAGGRNEQFF
TRBV15	TRBJ2-7	few	NA	TGTGCCACCAGCAGAGATGAGCGAGGCGAGCAGTACTTC	CATSRDERGEQYF
TRBV18	TRBJ2-3	NA	NA	TGTGCCAGCTCACGGGGCCAGCCCACAGATACGCAGTATTTT	CASSRGQPTDTQYF
TRBV9	TRBJ2-7	few	NA	TGTGCCAGCAGCCCGAGGGAGGGACAGCTCTACGAGCAGTACTTC	CASSPREGQLYEQYF
TRBV11-2	TRBJ2-6	NA	NA	TGTGCCAGCCGGCCTGTAGCAGGGGCCAACGTCCTGACTTTC	CASRPVAGANVLTF
TRBV12-5	TRBJ1-1	few	TRBD1	TGTGCTAGTGGTTTGGAATCAAACAGGGGCACTGAAGCTTTCTTT	CASGLESNRGTEAFF
TRBV6-5	TRBJ2-7	NA	TRBD2	TGTGCCAGCAGTTCCGGACTAGCGGGAGGAGAAAGGCTCCACGAGCAGTACTTC	CASSSGLAGGERLHEQYF
TRBV18	TRBJ1-5	few	NA	TGTGCCAGCTCACCACGGAACAATCAGCCCCAGCATTTT	CASSPRNNQPQHF
TRBV10-2	TRBJ2-2	few	TRBD2	TGCGCCAGCAGTGATTGGCCTAGCGGGACGAACACCGGGGAGCTGTTTTTT	CASSDWPSGTNTGELFF
TRBV11-2	TRBJ2-3	many	NA	TGTGCCAGCAGCTTAGTAGGCCCACGGGCGGATACGCAGTATTTT	CASSLVGPRADTQYF
TRBV7-2	TRBJ2-6	NA	TRBD1	TGTGCCAGCAGCTTTAGGCAGGGGGCGAACTGGGCCAACGTCCTGACTTTC	CASSFRQGANWANVLTF
TRBV7-2	TRBJ2-3	NA	TRBD2	TGTGCCAGCAGCCAACGGACTAGCGGGAGGATGGATACGCAGTATTTT	CASSQRTSGRMDTQYF
TRBV20-1	TRBJ2-1	NA	TRBD2	TGCAGTGCTAGTCCGATCGGGACTAGCTTCAATGAGCAGTTCTTC	CSASPIGTSFNEQFF
TRBV4-2	TRBJ2-4	many	NA	TGTGCCAGCAGCCAAGCAAGGGAATACCTAGACATTCAGTACTTC	CASSQAREYLDIQYF
TRBV6-5	TRBJ2-3	NA	NA	TGTGCCAGCAGTTCCCGGACCGCTGTAGATACGCAGTATTTT	CASSSRTAVDTQYF
TRBV20-1	TRBJ1-3	few	NA	TGCAGTGCTGTAATGGGGAATTCTGGAAACACCATATATTTT	CSAVMGNSGNTIYF